A single sample gave rise to the 24 T cell receptor beta chains below, sequenced in a study of cytomegalovirus exposure and HLA in healthy donors. In the PCR, 60 Vbeta and 13 Jbeta primers were used. Libraries were prepared by immunoSEQ multiplex PCR; TCRdb keeps only in-frame clonotypes and omits some of them. The sample table includes more than 100,000 clones. The sequencing sample was made of PBMCs. The source of these receptors is a woman aged 40-49 years in good health and CMV-seronegative.

CDR3 residues: CASSLPPTGELFF. Here the CDR3 DNA reads TGTGCCAGCAGCCTACCCCCCACCGGGGAGCTGTTTTTT. This sequence joins TRBV7-3 and TRBJ2-2; D gene unclear. There are 13 residues in the CDR3. The V gene lost 5 bases and the J gene lost 4 bases, with 8 bases spanning the gap. Germline V gene lookup returns CDR1 SGHTA and CDR2 FQGTGA.

The genes are TRBV5-1 and TRBJ1-2; weak D call: TRBD1 (6 bases). This CDR3 region has 15 residues. Germline lookup yields CDR1 SGHRS and CDR2 YFSETQ. Trimming took 3 bases from V and 3 from J, leaving 15 bases between them. The CDR3 sequence: CASSSTTQGYYGYTF. The CDR3 region has the DNA TGCGCCAGCAGCTCGACAACCCAGGGGTACTATGGCTACACCTTC.

V gene TRBV5-1 combines with J gene TRBJ1-5; 7 nucleotides match TRBD1. There are 14 residues in the CDR3. Trimming took 4 bases from V and 6 from J; bases not matched to a gene: 7. Germline CDR1 and CDR2: SGHRS and YFSETQ. CDR3 coding DNA: TGCGCCAGCAGCCGCGGGACAGAATCTCAGCCCCAGCATTTT. Protein sequence: CASSRGTESQPQHF.

This sequence joins TRBV7-9 and TRBJ1-6; 8 bases match TRBD1. Germline-derived CDR1 and CDR2 are SEHNR and FQNEAQ (reference sequence). Trimming took 6 bases from V and 0 from J; bases not matched to a gene: 1. The CDR3 sequence is 15 residues long. The DNA for the CDR3 is TGTGCCAGCAGGGGACAGGACTCCTATAATTCACCCCTCCACTTT. It encodes CASRGQDSYNSPLHF.

The V and J genes are TRBV5-1 and TRBJ2-1; 8 nucleotides match TRBD2. The CDR3 runs 16 residues. The J segment lost 3 bases and the V segment lost 7 bases, leaving 12 bases of the junction unmatched. From germline, CDR1 is SGHRS and CDR2 YFSETQ. The CDR3 region has the DNA TGCGCCAGCTCCAAAGCCCAGCGGGGGTACTACAATGAGCAGTTCTTC. Translation gives CASSKAQRGYYNEQFF.

Comment on this clone: Mismatch with germline at one junction end may stem from a read error. The rearrangement uses TRBV5-8 and TRBJ1-4; D might be TRBD1 (6 bases). CDR3 size: 13 residues. In germline, CDR1 is SGHTS, CDR2 YDEGEE. CDR3 bases: TGTGCCAGCAGCTTAAATCAAAGGACAGCGTATAGCTTT. The encoded protein is CASSLNQRTAYSF.

The chain recombines TRBV27 with TRBJ1-6; 7 bases are a match to TRBD1. The CDR3 length is 15 residues. Per germline, CDR1 MNHEY and CDR2 SMNVEV (reference sequence). The J segment lost 6 bases and the V segment lost 5 bases, leaving 7 bases of the junction unmatched. CDR3 DNA sequence: TGTGCCAGCAGTCTCTCGACAGGGTTTAATTCACCCCTCCACTTT. Residues: CASSLSTGFNSPLHF.

The CDR3 loop reads CASSPARGETQYF. In DNA, the CDR3 is TGTGCCAGCTCACCAGCCAGGGGAGAGACCCAGTACTTC. The chain recombines TRBV18 with TRBJ2-5; D possibly corresponds to TRBD1 (6 bases). V was shortened by 2 bases and J by 4 bases, with 8 bases between the two germline ends. From germline, CDR1 is KGHSH and CDR2 LQKENI. The CDR3 covers 13 residues.

The rearrangement joins TRBV7-8 to TRBJ1-2, with TRBD1 matching over 10 bases. The trim removed 3 bases at V and 2 bases at J, leaving 12 bases unmatched. The CDR3 covers 18 residues. Germline CDR1 SGHVS, CDR2 FQNEAQ. In DNA, the CDR3 is TGTGCCAGCAGCTTTTGGGGCCCGGGACAGGGGTCCAACTATGGCTACACCTTC. Its translation is CASSFWGPGQGSNYGYTF.

The rearrangement links TRBV4-3 to TRBJ2-5; 14 nucleotides agree with TRBD2. The CDR3 is 17 amino acids. With V trimmed by 3 bases and J by 8 bases, 11 bases remained unmatched. Germline-derived CDR1 and CDR2 are LGHNA and YSLEER. CDR3 in amino acids: CASSQGLAGAWGETQYF. The CDR3 nucleotides are TGCGCCAGCAGCCAGGGACTAGCGGGGGCTTGGGGAGAAACCCAGTACTTC.

J is TRBJ1-1 and V is TRBV14; D is uncertain. CDR3 length equals 15 residues. V shed 1 base and J shed 4 bases, with 13 bases lying between them. CDR1 is SGHDN and CDR2 is FVKESK in the germline V gene. Here the CDR3 reads CASSQGVLGSTEAFF. CDR3 DNA sequence: TGTGCCAGCAGCCAAGGAGTGTTGGGGAGCACTGAAGCTTTCTTT.

This rearrangement joins TRBV7-3 to TRBJ1-2; maybe TRBD1 (6 bases). Germline V gene sequence: CDR1 SGHTA, CDR2 FQGTGA. Trimming took off 5 bases at V and 2 bases at J, with 9 bases between the two ends. This CDR3 is 13 amino acids long. The chain's CDR3 is CASSPGQNYGYTF. The CDR3 coding sequence is TGTGCCAGCAGCCCAGGACAGAACTATGGCTACACCTTC.

V gene TRBV7-9 combines with J gene TRBJ2-2, with TRBD2 as a possible D gene (6 bases). CDR3 length: 16 amino acids. V gave up 1 base and J gave up 1 base, with 10 bases separating them. The germline V gene has CDR1 SEHNR and CDR2 FQNEAQ (reference sequence). CDR3 DNA: TGTGCCAGCAGCTTAGTTCCAGCGGGGAACACCGGGGAGCTGTTTTTT. The encoded protein is CASSLVPAGNTGELFF.

The chain has TRBV5-6 and TRBJ2-7, with a possible D match to TRBD2 (7 bases). The CDR3 runs to 15 residues. The germline gives CDR1 SGHDT, CDR2 YYEEEE. Trimming removed 5 bases at V and 2 bases at J, with 17 bases between. CDR3: CASRLGGATPYEQYV. The CDR3 nucleotides read TGTGCCAGCAGACTGGGGGGGGCTACCCCCTACGAGCAGTACGTC.

The chain uses TRBV18 and TRBJ1-4; 10 nucleotides line up with TRBD1. This CDR3 is built from 15 residues. CDR1 is KGHSH, CDR2 LQKENI, per germline. Trimming took 5 bases from V and 7 from J; bases not matched to a gene: 7. DNA of the CDR3: TGTGCCAGCTCAAGGACCGGGACAGGGGCTGAAAAACTGTTTTTT. Translated: CASSRTGTGAEKLFF.

The rearrangement uses TRBV19 and TRBJ1-4, with D perhaps TRBD1 (5 bases). The CDR3 loop spans 15 amino acids. Trimming took off 3 bases at V and 11 bases at J, with 19 bases between the two ends. Germline CDR1 LNHDA, CDR2 SQIVND (reference sequence). CDR3 loop: CASSIRDGPTGKLFF. DNA of the CDR3: TGTGCCAGTAGTATCAGGGATGGGCCCACTGGGAAACTGTTTTTT.

The rearrangement joins TRBV6-6 to TRBJ2-7; 9 positions match TRBD1. J was trimmed by 2 bases and V by 7 bases; bases with no gene match: 6. This CDR3 is built from 14 residues. The germline gives CDR1 MNHNY, CDR2 SVGAGI (reference sequence). Here the CDR3 reads CASTRTGAPYEQYF. CDR3 nucleotides: TGTGCCAGCACCCGGACAGGGGCCCCCTACGAGCAGTACTTC.

The V and J genes are TRBV19 and TRBJ2-5, with D perhaps TRBD1 (6 bases). The CDR3 is made up of 14 amino acids. V dropped 3 bases and J dropped 5 bases, with 13 bases sitting between them. Germline loops: CDR1 LNHDA, CDR2 SQIVND (reference sequence). In DNA form, the CDR3 reads TGTGCCAGTAGTATTGGGCCTCAGGGGGAGACCCAGTACTTC. It specifies CASSIGPQGETQYF.

This chain joins TRBV10-3 and TRBJ2-3; D is perhaps TRBD2 (6 bases). Trimming left V 4 bases short and J 3 bases short, with 14 bases between. CDR1 is ENHRY, CDR2 SYGVKD, per germline. The CDR3 is 15 amino acids. The CDR3 coding sequence is TGTGCCATCAGTGGACGCGGGGAAGAAACAGATACGCAGTATTTT. Translated, it gives CAISGRGEETDTQYF.

For this clone: Compared with germline, one end of the junction differs, possibly owing to a read error. The V and J genes are TRBV4-2 and TRBJ2-5; D gene unclear. In germline, CDR1 is LGHNA, CDR2 YNFKEQ. The CDR3 runs to 12 residues. The CDR3 nucleotides read TGTGCCAACAGCCAAGTCGGAGAGACCCAGTACTTC. It translates to CANSQVGETQYF.

The CDR3 bases are TGTGCCACTTCTAGCGTGGCTAGTTACACAGATACGCAGCATTTT. Residues: CATSSVASYTDTQHF. The V call is TRBV6-5, the J call TRBJ2-3, with unresolved D. The end of the DNA is better explained by TRBJ1-5, so the J call may be wrong. There are 15 residues in the CDR3. The germline V gene encodes CDR1 MNHEY and CDR2 SVGAGI.

J is TRBJ1-2 and V is TRBV6-6; TRBD1 matches 7 bases. Per the germline V gene, CDR1 is MNHNY and CDR2 is SVGAGI (reference sequence). The CDR3 sequence is 12 residues long. J was trimmed by 8 bases and V by 5 bases; bases with no gene match: 5. The CDR3 region is CASSRQGNGYTF. The CDR3 nucleotides read TGTGCCAGCAGTCGACAGGGTAACGGCTACACCTTC.

The chain has TRBV5-6 and TRBJ1-1; D gene unclear. This CDR3 comprises 14 residues. Germline V lookup: CDR1 SGHDT, CDR2 YYEEEE. The V end lost 0 bases, the J end lost 1 base, and 7 bases lay between the germline ends. CDR3 nucleotides: TGTGCCAGCAGCTTGGGATTCGGGAACACTGAAGCTTTCTTT. As protein: CASSLGFGNTEAFF.

The chain carries TRBV6-1 and TRBJ2-1; maybe TRBD1 (6 bases). This CDR3 has 12 residues. Germline V gene lookup returns CDR1 MNHNS and CDR2 SASEGT. V lost 4 bases, J lost 11 bases, and 12 bases lay in between. In DNA form, the CDR3 reads TGTGCCAGCAGTGTTACACAGGGAAAGCAGTTCTTC. Its protein is CASSVTQGKQFF.